This TCR beta chain stems from a study of T cell changes during pregnancy in multiple sclerosis. This CDR3 comprises 15 residues. The V gene's germline CDR1 is LNHDA and CDR2 SQIVND (reference sequence). Trimming took off 7 bases at V and 2 bases at J, with 15 bases between the two ends. Method: immunoSEQ multiplex PCR; TCRdb's copy keeps in-frame clones and lacks some. The repertoire includes about 44,000 clones, 80% to 95% of them detected once, and roughly 0.7% sits in the top ten. The V gene is TRBV19, the J gene TRBJ1-5; D remains ambiguous. Sequencing used CD4+ T cells from peripheral blood mononuclear cells, obtained in the first trimester of pregnancy. The sequence came from a female donor with multiple sclerosis, enrolled in a pregnancy study. CDR3 DNA sequence: TGTGCCAGTAAGCGGGATCCCTGGGGCAATCAGCCCCAGCATTTT. Residues: CASKRDPWGNQPQHF.